The clone carrying this TCR beta chain appeared a few times. As yet, its antigen is unknown. The data stem from a study of CD8 T cells in ankylosing spondylitis. Study results and caveats: Made up of about eight highly homologous variants, a TCR beta motif appeared characteristic of ankylosing spondylitis blood.

This CDR3 is built from 15 residues. Trimming removed 5 bases at V and 5 bases at J, with 18 bases between. The germline V gene has CDR1 SGHVS and CDR2 FQNEAQ. TCRdb re-derived calls from the 5' RACE reads in MiXCR, one entry per CDR3 protein. The data contain fewer than 400,000 distinct CDR3 sequences, around 8% of them singletons. This receptor was obtained from a male donor with ankylosing spondylitis. The source material was blood, either unsorted or a sorted T cell fraction (not recorded which). The chain joins TRBV7-8 to TRBJ1-1; a weak D match, TRBD1 (6 bases). The CDR3 spells CASSGRTGFETEAFF. CDR3 coding DNA: TGTGCCAGCAGCGGGCGAACAGGGTTCGAAACTGAAGCTTTCTTT.